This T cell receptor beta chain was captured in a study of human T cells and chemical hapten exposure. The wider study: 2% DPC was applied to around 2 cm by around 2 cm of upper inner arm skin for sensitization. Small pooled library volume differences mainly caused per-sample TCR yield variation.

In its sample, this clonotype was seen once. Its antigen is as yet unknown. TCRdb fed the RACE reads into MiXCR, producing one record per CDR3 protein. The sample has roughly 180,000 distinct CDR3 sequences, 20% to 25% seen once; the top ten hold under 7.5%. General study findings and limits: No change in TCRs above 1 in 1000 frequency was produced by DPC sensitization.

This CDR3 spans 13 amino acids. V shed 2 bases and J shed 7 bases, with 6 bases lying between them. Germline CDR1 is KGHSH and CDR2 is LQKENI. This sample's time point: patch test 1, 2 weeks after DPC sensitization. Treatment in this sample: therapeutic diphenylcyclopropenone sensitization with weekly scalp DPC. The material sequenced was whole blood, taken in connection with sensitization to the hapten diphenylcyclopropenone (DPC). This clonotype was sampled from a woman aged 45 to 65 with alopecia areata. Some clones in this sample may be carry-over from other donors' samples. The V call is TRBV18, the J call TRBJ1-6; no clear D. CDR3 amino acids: CASSPGLNSPLHF. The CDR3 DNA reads TGTGCCAGCTCACCAGGGTTGAATTCACCCCTCCACTTT.